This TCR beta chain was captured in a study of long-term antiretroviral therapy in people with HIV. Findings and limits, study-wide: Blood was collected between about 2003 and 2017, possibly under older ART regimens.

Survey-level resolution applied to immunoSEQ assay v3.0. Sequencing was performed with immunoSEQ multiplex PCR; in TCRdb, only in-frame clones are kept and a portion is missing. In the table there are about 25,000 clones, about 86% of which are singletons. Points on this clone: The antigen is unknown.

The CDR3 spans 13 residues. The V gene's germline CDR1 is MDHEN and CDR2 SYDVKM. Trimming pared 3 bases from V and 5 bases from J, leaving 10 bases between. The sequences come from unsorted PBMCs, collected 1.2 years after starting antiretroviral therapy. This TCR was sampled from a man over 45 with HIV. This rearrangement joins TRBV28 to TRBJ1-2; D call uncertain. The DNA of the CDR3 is TGTGCCAGCAGTTTCCCCGGACGGTATGGCTACACCTTC. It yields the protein CASSFPGRYGYTF.